These 13 T cell receptor beta chains came from one sample sequenced in a study of T cells after yellow fever vaccination. TCRdb ran MiXCR on the 5' RACE reads and lists one entry per CDR3 protein. The sample records fewer than 650,000 distinct CDR3 sequences, just over 20% being singletons. The starting material was PBMCs, obtained approximately 20 days after the first yellow fever vaccination. These receptors originate from a man between 18 and 29 years old who received the YFV17D yellow fever vaccine.

This clonotype was picked up many times. CDR3 residues: CASSLIAGVYNEQFF. The CDR3 nucleotides are TGTGCCAGCAGTTTAATAGCGGGGGTATACAATGAGCAGTTCTTC. V and J are TRBV27 and TRBJ2-1; 9 nucleotides align to TRBD2. Trimming at V came to 2 bases and at J to 4 bases, leaving 3 bases not matched to a gene. Germline CDR1 reads MNHEY; CDR2 reads SMNVEV (reference sequence). This CDR3 comprises 15 residues.

The chain joins TRBV4-3 to TRBJ2-5, with D perhaps matching TRBD1 or TRBD2 (5 bases each). CDR3 length: 15 residues. V gave up 1 base and J gave up 1 base, with 10 bases separating them. Germline CDR1 LGHNA, CDR2 YSLEER. CDR3: CASSQGWDGQETQYF. The DNA for the CDR3 is TGCGCCAGCAGCCAAGGATGGGACGGCCAAGAGACCCAGTACTTC.

This clonotype turned up a few times. V is TRBV20-1 and J is TRBJ2-3, with D tentatively TRBD2 (7 bases). Trimming stripped 2 bases from V and 4 bases from J, with 13 bases between. Germline V gives CDR1 DFQATT, CDR2 SNEGSKA (reference sequence). The CDR3 has 14 residues. In nucleotides, the CDR3 is TGCAGTGCTAGAATGGCGGGGGCCCCAGATACGCAGTATTTT. Its protein is CSARMAGAPDTQYF.

A single count supports this clonotype. Possible read error: a much larger clone is one base away. The rearrangement uses TRBV30 and TRBJ2-7, with D hard to call. Trimming removed 5 bases at V and 0 bases at J, with 5 bases between. The CDR3 spans 11 residues. Germline V gives CDR1 GTSNPN, CDR2 SVGIG (reference sequence). The CDR3: CAWGDSYEQYF. The CDR3 DNA sequence: TGTGCCTGGGGGGACTCCTACGAGCAGTACTTC.

CDR3 sequence: CATQGHSNTEAFF. The CDR3 DNA is TGTGCCACACAAGGACACTCGAACACTGAAGCTTTCTTT. The V gene is TRBV24-1, the J gene TRBJ1-1, with D possibly TRBD1 on 5 matching bases. This CDR3 spans 13 amino acids. Germline CDR1 KGHDR, CDR2 SFDVKD. With 10 bases removed from V and 1 base from J, the gap between germline ends came to 12 bases.

This clonotype was seen a handful of times. The chain couples TRBV7-9 to TRBJ1-2, with D unclear. The germline CDR1 and CDR2 sequences are SEHNR and FQNEAQ (reference sequence). V lost 5 bases and J 2 bases, leaving 6 bases between the germline ends. There are 12 residues in the CDR3. The chain's CDR3 is CASSIKNYGYTF. Written as DNA, the CDR3 is TGTGCCAGCAGCATCAAGAACTATGGCTACACCTTC. Based on the CDR3 plus reference TRBV7-9 and TRBJ1-2, the full variable domain is DTGVSQNPRHKITKRGQNVTFRCDPISEHNRLYWYRQTLGQGPEFLTYFQNEAQLEKSRLLSDRFSAERPKGSFSTLEIQRTEQGDSAMYLCASSIKNYGYTFGSGTRLTVV.

Of note for this clonotype: A read error is possible here, since a much larger clone lies one base away. Here the CDR3 omits its conserved ending phenylalanine or tryptophan, so a read error is the likely source. The rearrangement uses TRBV5-1 and TRBJ1-1, with 8 bases matching TRBD1. CDR3 length: 16 amino acids. The trim removed 5 bases at V and 11 bases at J, leaving 20 bases unmatched. CDR1 SGHRS and CDR2 YFSETQ come from the germline V gene. CDR3 sequence (DNA): TGCGCCAGCAGGGCTAGCATCGGACAGGGCCACTTTCCGGCTTTCTCT. Its protein is CASRASIGQGHFPAFS.

This chain uses TRBV20-1 with TRBJ2-7; the D is unclear. Deletions cut 1 base from V and 0 bases from J, with 10 bases between. CDR1 is DFQATT, CDR2 SNEGSKA, per germline (reference sequence). The CDR3 consists of 14 residues. CDR3 in amino acids: CSARAPASSYEQYF. The CDR3 coding sequence is TGCAGTGCTAGAGCTCCAGCTAGCTCCTACGAGCAGTACTTC.

The genes are TRBV6-6 and TRBJ2-7, with 8 bases matching TRBD1. V was clipped by 0 bases and J by 7 bases; unmatched bases: 2. This CDR3 spans 13 amino acids. Germline values: CDR1 MNHNY, CDR2 SVGAGI (reference sequence). The CDR3 loop is CASSYSQGGEQYV. CDR3 coding DNA: TGTGCCAGCAGTTACTCACAGGGGGGTGAGCAGTACGTC.

This rearrangement joins TRBV5-5 to TRBJ1-1; D perhaps matches TRBD1 (6 bases). V was clipped by 0 bases and J by 4 bases, with 16 bases between them. The CDR3 has 16 amino acids. CDR1 is SGHKS, CDR2 YYEKEE, per germline (reference sequence). The CDR3 region has the DNA TGTGCCAGCAGCTTGGCCCCAGGGGTGGGCGGCACTGAAGCTTTCTTT. Translating it yields CASSLAPGVGGTEAFF.

This clonotype has just a few counts. The genes are TRBV11-2 and TRBJ2-1; no clear D. The V end was cut by 0 bases, the J end by 12 bases, with 3 bases between. The germline V gene encodes CDR1 SGHAT and CDR2 FQNNGV. The CDR3 totals 10 residues. Here the CDR3 DNA reads TGTGCCAGCAGCTTAGATACGCAGTTCTTC. Its translation is CASSLDTQFF.

This chain uses TRBV4-1 with TRBJ1-4; TRBD1 might be the D (5 bases). This CDR3 region has 16 residues. Looked up from germline, CDR1 is MGHRA and CDR2 is YSYEKL. Deletions cut 1 base from V and 0 bases from J, with 9 bases between. CDR3 amino acids: CASSQVGGTTNEKLFF. DNA of the CDR3: TGCGCCAGCAGCCAAGTTGGGGGGACAACTAATGAAAAACTGTTTTTT.

Only a few counts were recorded for this clonotype. Germline is not matched at one junction end, which may reflect a read error. V usage is TRBV5-1 and J usage is TRBJ2-1; no definite D call. The CDR3 is made up of 15 amino acids. CDR1 SGHRS and CDR2 YFSETQ come from the germline V gene. The CDR3: CASSYTAHSNNEQFF. CDR3 sequence (DNA): TGCGCCAGCAGCTATACAGCGCACTCCAACAATGAGCAGTTCTTC.